This record looks at one T cell receptor beta chain sequence and its context. This clonotype was seen a handful of times. Its antigen is not yet known. No qualities accompany the bases; no much larger clone lies one base away. This entry belongs to a study of molecular identifiers for immune sequencing clone quantification (dated by TCRdb to the late 2010s). Context from the whole study: In a replicate experiment, RNA from roughly 18,000 or 92,000 naive CD8 T cells was split into five aliquots, four of which were sequenced. The study was a methods study using CD8 T cells to benchmark molecular-identifier clustering-based TCR repertoire sequencing (MIDCIRS) and TCR RNA copy counting. Study-wide conclusions, independent of this receptor: Highly expanded clone sizes could be underestimated if identical TCR molecules share a barcode. Naive libraries contained spiked-in Jurkat TCR RNA (10 copies' worth), which is not part of the donor repertoire. Approximately 3.3 recovered TCR RNA copies per cell were obtained by modeling, versus about 9 by digital PCR, implying a capture efficiency of 25% to 35%. Without barcode sub-clustering, chimeric consensus sequences inflated TCR diversity; chimeras reached as high as 47%. Clones above 20 RNA copies held over 99% of molecules in CMV-specific effector cells but under 1% in naive cells. Spiked-in Jurkat TCR RNA equivalent to a single cell was reported to be detectable even among fewer than 1.2 million naive CD8 T cells.

The library was generated by PCR. TCRdb shows the sequencer as Illumina HiSeq 4000. Preparation of bulk TCR libraries followed a previously described approach, with the TCR primers listed in Table S5. Purification of total RNA was performed with the Qiagen AllPrep DNA/RNA kit. Before any analysis, reads coming from multiple sequencing runs of the same library were combined into one pool. The original pipeline was this. Only reads with exact TCR constant sequence were kept, trimmed to 150 nt, and grouped by their 12-nt molecular barcodes. Reads inside each barcode group were sub-clustered using a 15% Levenshtein threshold, and a quality-weighted consensus sequence was constructed for each RNA molecule. Non-functional sequences were filtered out, along with any lower-count sequence sitting one edit away from another sequence. On the basis of fitting two negative binomial distributions, barcode sub-clusters with fewer than 20% of the maximum read count were discarded. TCRdb reanalyzed the raw reads on its own, using fastp at Q25 for trimming and MiXCR for clone calling, and kept in-frame beta chains. Every distinct CDR3 protein forms one entry, paired with its most common genes and DNA. These V and J calls originate from TCRdb's pipeline instead of the authors' own analysis. Within this sample are approximately 550,000 distinct CDR3 sequences, with roughly a fifth of them counted one time only. The top ten hold approximately 0.84% of the sample.

Libraries of naive CD8 T cells were generated from roughly 20,000 to 1,000,000 sorted cells, with 10%, 30% or 50% of the purified RNA used. Naive CD8 T cells, defined as CD8+CD4-CCR7+CD45RA+, were FACS-sorted into RLT Plus buffer on a BD FACSAria II. Detection sensitivity was tested by spiking Jurkat RNA equal to ten TCR copies' worth into samples containing about 20,000-1,000,000 naive CD8 T cells. Enrichment of CD8 T cells was done with RosetteSep CD8+ T Cell Enrichment Cocktail plus Ficoll-Paque, and ACK red cell lysis came afterward. The CDR3 starts with the cysteine, ends with the phenylalanine, and has 20 residues. The kept DNA is CDR3 alone, 60 bases in frame from the first base. V lost 1 base and J lost 0 bases; the stretch between them is 23 bases long.

The chain is made from TRBV12-3 or TRBV12-4 and TRBJ2-3; the D gene is possibly TRBD1, with 5 bases matching. Sequenced sample: naive CD8+ T cells from blood, with Jurkat cell RNA spiked in. The cell subset or site label, as the study defines it: FACS-sorted CD8+CD4-CCR7+CD45RA+ naive T cells. This clonotype originated in a human donor in good health. Some libraries in this study had Jurkat cell RNA spiked in. The base sequence is TGTGCCAGCAGTTTAGGGGGTGGGGCTCGAGAGGATTTTAGCACAGATACGCAGTATTTT. This codes for CASSLGGGAREDFSTDTQYF.